The 12 T cell receptor beta chains below were found in one sample sequenced in a study of cytomegalovirus exposure and HLA in healthy donors. It was with 60 Vbeta and 13 Jbeta primers that the PCR ran. Using immunoSEQ multiplex PCR, the repertoire was profiled, and TCRdb retains in-frame clones only, with some absent. The repertoire holds 120,000 to 150,000 clones, 70% to 80% seen once, with 4% to 6% in the top ten. What was sequenced was PBMCs. The receptors originated from a woman in her forties or fifties in good health and CMV-seronegative.

The chain recombines TRBV12-5 with TRBJ1-2; D gene uncertain. The germline CDR1 and CDR2 sequences are LGHNT and FRNRAP. Trimming cost V 0 bases and J 8 bases, with 22 bases left between them. This CDR3 comprises 17 residues. CDR3 sequence (DNA): TGTGCTAGTGGTTTGGTCATCGGGCCGCGGGCCACTAAGGGCTACACCTTC. Translation: CASGLVIGPRATKGYTF.

In regard to this clone: At one of its ends the junction is not consistent with the germline gene, which may arise from a read error. V usage is TRBV7-7 and J usage is TRBJ2-1, with 10 bases that match TRBD2. Germline V CDR1 and CDR2: SSHAT, FNYEAQ (reference sequence). This CDR3 has 16 residues. CDR3: CASSLDVAGGYNEQFF. CDR3 bases: TGTGCTAGCAGCTTAGATGTAGCGGGAGGATACAATGAGCAGTTCTTC.

The CDR3 region is CASSDYAGVRGYTF. CDR3 bases: TGTGCCAGCAGTGATTATGCAGGGGTCCGTGGCTACACCTTC. V usage is TRBV6-4 and J usage is TRBJ1-2, with D possibly matching TRBD1 (6 bases). CDR3 length equals 14 residues. Between the trimmed V and J ends, which lost 3 bases and 7 bases, there was a span of 15 bases. CDR1 MRHNA and CDR2 SNTAGT come from the germline V gene.

The V call is TRBV7-6, the J call TRBJ2-1, with 11 bases that match TRBD2. CDR1 SGHVS and CDR2 FNYEAQ come from the germline V gene. Trimming removed 5 bases from V and 2 bases from J; junction bases left unmatched: 5. The CDR3 is made up of 16 amino acids. The CDR3 region has the DNA TGTGCCAGCAGCCCAGTAGCGGGGGGGCCCTACAATGAGCAGTTCTTC. It codes for CASSPVAGGPYNEQFF.

This chain connects TRBV25-1 to TRBJ1-1; D may be TRBD1 (5 bases). Germline V gene sequence: CDR1 MGHDK, CDR2 SYGVNS. There are 13 residues in the CDR3. Trimming removed 0 bases at V and 3 bases at J, with 5 bases between. CDR3 bases: TGTGCCAGCAGTGAATACAGGGACACTGAAGCTTTCTTT. This translates into CASSEYRDTEAFF.

CDR3 nucleotide sequence: TGTGCCAGCAGCTCCTCTAGCGGGGAGGCATATGGGGCCTACAATGAGCAGTTCTTC. Protein sequence: CASSSSSGEAYGAYNEQFF. The rearrangement joins TRBV11-2 to TRBJ2-1; 9 bases agree with TRBD2. The V and J ends lost 4 bases and 2 bases, in that order; junction bases with no gene match: 15. The CDR3 contains 19 residues. Germline lookup yields CDR1 SGHAT and CDR2 FQNNGV.

A few counts support this clone. The genes are TRBV10-3 and TRBJ1-5; 7 positions match TRBD1. The CDR3 runs 13 residues. Losses at the gene ends were 4 bases for V and 7 bases for J; bases not matched to a gene: 4. The germline CDR1 and CDR2 sequences are ENHRY and SYGVKD. Written as DNA, the CDR3 is TGTGCCATCAGTGGCGCCAGGGGGCAGCCCCAGCATTTT. Its translation: CAISGARGQPQHF.

The chain carries TRBV19 and TRBJ2-5; 9 nucleotides match TRBD1. V gave up 3 bases and J gave up 5 bases; unmatched junction bases: 10. CDR1 LNHDA and CDR2 SQIVND come from the germline V gene (reference sequence). CDR3 length equals 16 residues. The CDR3 DNA follows: TGTGCCAGTAGTATCTCCCGACAGGGGGGTGGGGAGACCCAGTACTTC. It specifies CASSISRQGGGETQYF.

This clone has only a few counts. The chain links TRBV7-8 to TRBJ1-3; D remains ambiguous. Germline CDR1 and CDR2: SGHVS and FQNEAQ. V gave up 0 bases and J gave up 0 bases, with 9 bases separating them. The CDR3 totals 16 residues. The chain's CDR3 is CASSLAPGRSGNTIYF. The CDR3 DNA follows: TGTGCCAGCAGCTTAGCGCCAGGCCGCTCTGGAAACACCATATATTTT.

The genes are TRBV28 and TRBJ1-1, with 11 bases lining up with TRBD1. J was trimmed by 11 bases and V by 3 bases; bases with no gene match: 8. Germline-derived CDR1 and CDR2 are MDHEN and SYDVKM. The CDR3 sequence is 14 residues long. The CDR3 spells CASSFGQGAYGAFF. CDR3 in DNA: TGTGCCAGCAGTTTCGGACAGGGGGCGTACGGTGCTTTCTTT.

The chain joins TRBV27 to TRBJ1-2, with D unresolved. This CDR3 has 14 residues. Trimming took 5 bases from V and 6 from J, leaving 16 bases between them. The germline V gene encodes CDR1 MNHEY and CDR2 SMNVEV (reference sequence). CDR3 loop: CASSRVYLEDGYTF. CDR3 in DNA: TGTGCCAGCAGTCGAGTATACTTGGAGGATGGCTACACCTTC.

The CDR3 DNA reads TGTGCCAGTAGTCCAGAACAGGGTAGGCCTAACTATGGCTACACCTTC. This translates into CASSPEQGRPNYGYTF. This chain links TRBV19 with TRBJ1-2; tentative D call: TRBD1 (6 bases). The CDR3 runs 16 residues. Trimming pared 5 bases from V and 0 bases from J, leaving 16 bases between. The germline CDR1 and CDR2 sequences are LNHDA and SQIVND (reference sequence).